A single sample is the source of the 31 T cell receptor beta chains below, sequenced in a study of OX40 agonist ivuxolimab in advanced cancers. TCRdb keeps only in-frame clones here, not all; method: immunoSEQ multiplex PCR. The table includes 65,000 to 100,000 clones, 80% to 90% detected once. The specimen was CD4+ or CD8+ T cells sorted from blood, collected in a trial of the OX40 agonist ivuxolimab. These receptors originate from an adult with an advanced solid tumor such as melanoma, head and neck, liver or kidney cancer.

For the CDR3, the DNA is TGCGCCAGCAGCTTGGCGCCTAGCGGGGGGCATTTCTACAATGAGCAGTTCTTC. Amino acids: CASSLAPSGGHFYNEQFF. The J gene is TRBJ2-1, the V gene TRBV5-1, with 11 bases identical to TRBD2. Germline CDR1 is SGHRS and CDR2 is YFSETQ. The trim removed 0 bases at V and 3 bases at J, leaving 8 bases unmatched. The CDR3 totals 18 residues.

The chain is built from TRBV11-2 and TRBJ1-1; unclear D gene. V dropped 3 bases and J dropped 1 base, with 6 bases sitting between them. CDR1 is SGHAT, CDR2 FQNNGV, per germline. The CDR3 runs to 13 residues. DNA of the CDR3: TGTGCCAGCAGCTTGAGGGAGAACACTGAAGCTTTCTTT. As protein: CASSLRENTEAFF.

V gene TRBV28 combines with J gene TRBJ2-1, with D unresolved. Germline V lookup: CDR1 MDHEN, CDR2 SYDVKM. The CDR3 is made up of 13 amino acids. V was clipped by 3 bases and J by 5 bases, with 8 bases between them. CDR3 sequence: CASSFGPHNEQFF. As DNA, the CDR3 is TGTGCCAGCAGTTTCGGACCACACAATGAGCAGTTCTTC.

As regards this clone: At one of its ends the junction is not consistent with the germline gene, which may arise from a read error. The CDR3 loop reads CASSLAGADYNEQFF. The CDR3, as DNA: TGTGCCAGCAGCCTAGCGGGGGCTGATTACAATGAGCAGTTCTTC. The chain couples TRBV7-6 to TRBJ2-1; 10 nucleotides agree with TRBD2. Germline CDR1 and CDR2: SGHVS and FNYEAQ. The CDR3 consists of 15 residues.

In the case of this clone: The sample contains more than one DNA sequence encoding this CDR3. The rearrangement links TRBV27 to TRBJ2-7; 7 bases agree with TRBD2. This CDR3 has 15 residues. The germline V gene has CDR1 MNHEY and CDR2 SMNVEV (reference sequence). V was clipped by 2 bases and J by 2 bases; unmatched bases: 6. The CDR3 coding sequence is TGTGCCAGCAGTTTAAGGGCTAGCGGCACCTACGAGCAGTACTTC. It yields the protein CASSLRASGTYEQYF.

The chain combines TRBV21-1 with TRBJ2-1; no check of the table's D call, TRBD2, against the DNA was made. TRBV21-1 represents a pseudogene. This CDR3 has 18 amino acids. CDR3 DNA: TGTGCCAGCAGCAAAGTTCTGATGGGACTAGCGGGAATAGGTGAGCAGTTCTTC. This encodes CASSKVLMGLAGIGEQFF.

The V call is TRBV2, the J call TRBJ1-1, with TRBD1 matching 7 bases. The CDR3 has 14 amino acids. The V gene's germline CDR1 is SNHLY and CDR2 FYNNEI. The V segment lost 5 bases and the J segment 5 bases; nucleotides outside the gene matches: 8. CDR3: CASSTGTVTTEAFF. CDR3 nucleotides: TGTGCCAGCAGTACCGGGACAGTAACAACTGAAGCTTTCTTT.

The V call is TRBV2, the J call TRBJ1-1, with TRBD1 identical over 10 bases. Germline CDR1 reads SNHLY; CDR2 reads FYNNEI. Germline trimming cut 3 bases from V and 6 bases from J; bases unmatched to any gene: 7. The CDR3 consists of 15 residues. The CDR3 DNA sequence: TGTGCCAGCAGTGACGGACAGGGGGTGGTCGCTGAAGCTTTCTTT. This translates into CASSDGQGVVAEAFF.

The chain employs TRBV19 and TRBJ2-4; the match to TRBD2 covers 13 bases. The V and J ends lost 3 bases and 8 bases, in that order; junction bases with no gene match: 10. CDR1 is LNHDA, CDR2 SQIVND, per germline (reference sequence). This CDR3 contains 17 residues. The CDR3 loop is CASSIGLVGLAGDIQYF. The DNA of the CDR3 is TGTGCCAGTAGTATCGGCTTAGTCGGACTAGCGGGAGACATTCAGTACTTC.

For this clone: In the same sample, other DNA sequences code for this CDR3. The J gene is TRBJ1-4, the V gene TRBV7-9; 7 bases are a match to TRBD1. The CDR3 is 15 amino acids. The germline CDR1 and CDR2 sequences are SEHNR and FQNEAQ (reference sequence). Unmatched junction bases numbered 5, after V lost 0 bases and J lost 7 bases. CDR3 residues: CASSLATGESEKLFF. The CDR3 bases are TGTGCCAGCAGCTTAGCCACAGGGGAGAGTGAAAAACTGTTTTTT.

The chain uses TRBV9 and TRBJ1-5; 9 nucleotides align to TRBD1. With 4 bases clipped from V and 2 bases from J, the junction kept 4 bases outside the gene matches. In germline, CDR1 is SGDLS, CDR2 YYNGEE. The CDR3 loop spans 15 amino acids. The CDR3: CASSPGQGRNQPQHF. CDR3 sequence (DNA): TGTGCCAGCAGCCCGGGACAGGGACGCAATCAGCCCCAGCATTTT.

This clone was observed a single time. This chain connects TRBV2 to TRBJ2-1, with a tentative D call TRBD1 (5 bases). The ends were cut back, 6 bases at V and 7 bases at J, with 19 bases in the middle. Germline V CDR1 and CDR2: SNHLY, FYNNEI. The CDR3 consists of 15 residues. DNA of the CDR3: TGTGCCAGCAGGAACCCCGAGGCAGGGTGGAATGAGCAGTTCTTC. Translating it yields CASRNPEAGWNEQFF.

This clone appeared a single time. This chain joins TRBV28 and TRBJ2-7; D not resolved. V was shortened by 2 bases and J by 5 bases, with 13 bases between the two germline ends. Looked up from germline, CDR1 is MDHEN and CDR2 is SYDVKM. The CDR3 is made up of 14 amino acids. CDR3 in DNA: TGTGCCAGCAGTTTAAGACCCTATAACAACGAGCAGTACTTC. This codes for CASSLRPYNNEQYF.

The V call is TRBV7-3, the J call TRBJ2-4; D possibly corresponds to TRBD1 (5 bases). Per germline, CDR1 SGHTA and CDR2 FQGTGA. The V gene lost 0 bases and the J gene lost 0 bases, with 12 bases spanning the gap. This CDR3 is built from 17 residues. In nucleotides, the CDR3 is TGTGCCAGCAGCTTAACGTGCTGGGGCCTAGCCAAAAACATTCAGTACTTC. Its translation is CASSLTCWGLAKNIQYF.

V gene TRBV27 combines with J gene TRBJ2-1; perhaps TRBD2 as D (6 bases). Germline CDR1 and CDR2: MNHEY and SMNVEV (reference sequence). Between the trimmed V and J ends, which lost 3 bases and 4 bases, there was a span of 7 bases. The CDR3 contains 13 residues. CDR3 protein: CASSLEGYNEQFF. The CDR3 coding sequence is TGTGCCAGCAGTTTGGAGGGGTACAATGAGCAGTTCTTC.

The chain couples TRBV25-1 to TRBJ2-5; D ambiguous. The CDR3 consists of 10 residues. Germline V lookup: CDR1 MGHDK, CDR2 SYGVNS. The V end lost 4 bases, the J end lost 7 bases, and 4 bases lay between the germline ends. This CDR3 reads CASSGGTQYF. The CDR3 DNA follows: TGTGCCAGCAGTGGGGGGACCCAGTACTTC.

CDR3 DNA: TGTGCCAGCAAGAGGCGGGAGTGGGGGGCAGATACGCAGTATTTT. Translated, it gives CASKRREWGADTQYF. The chain links TRBV6-5 to TRBJ2-3; the match to TRBD2 covers 7 bases. The CDR3 consists of 15 residues. With 7 bases clipped from V and 4 bases from J, the junction kept 11 bases outside the gene matches. Germline V lookup: CDR1 MNHEY, CDR2 SVGAGI.

Concerning this clone itself: Other nucleotide sequences from this sample produce the same CDR3. CDR3 bases: TGTGCCAGCAGCTTAGCGGGCTCCTACAATGAGCAGTTCTTC. It translates to CASSLAGSYNEQFF. The V gene is TRBV7-8, the J gene TRBJ2-1; D is unclear. CDR3 length equals 14 residues. Germline V lookup: CDR1 SGHVS, CDR2 FQNEAQ. Trimming took off 0 bases at V and 0 bases at J, with 3 bases between the two ends.

The CDR3 is CASSVSGSPYNEQFF. In nucleotides, the CDR3 is TGTGCCAGCAGCGTTAGCGGGAGCCCATACAATGAGCAGTTCTTC. The gene calls are TRBV9 and TRBJ2-1; 9 positions agree with TRBD2. In germline, CDR1 is SGDLS, CDR2 YYNGEE. The trim removed 2 bases at V and 4 bases at J, leaving 4 bases unmatched. The CDR3 runs to 15 residues.

This clone was counted a few times. The genes are TRBV9 and TRBJ2-3, with 7 bases fitting TRBD2. The germline V gene has CDR1 SGDLS and CDR2 YYNGEE. CDR3 length equals 16 residues. V was clipped by 0 bases and J by 0 bases; unmatched bases: 4. The CDR3 DNA reads as TGTGCCAGCAGCGTAGATCCTAGCGGTAGCACAGATACGCAGTATTTT. It codes for CASSVDPSGSTDTQYF.

CDR3 nucleotide sequence: TGTGCCAGCAGTTACGCCCCGAGTGCATTAAACTATGGCTACACCTTC. This sequence encodes CASSYAPSALNYGYTF. The chain carries TRBV6-5 and TRBJ1-2; no definite D call. This CDR3 is 16 amino acids long. The germline gives CDR1 MNHEY, CDR2 SVGAGI. With 2 bases removed from V and 2 bases from J, the gap between germline ends came to 15 bases.

The rearrangement links TRBV6-5 to TRBJ2-5; the D gene is possibly TRBD1 (5 bases). The V end was cut by 0 bases, the J end by 4 bases, with 6 bases between. The CDR3 is 13 residues long. The germline gives CDR1 MNHEY, CDR2 SVGAGI. The CDR3 loop reads CASSYSQGETQYF. The CDR3 DNA sequence: TGTGCCAGCAGTTACTCGCAGGGAGAGACCCAGTACTTC.

This chain links TRBV28 with TRBJ2-4; 7 positions agree with TRBD1. This CDR3 has 16 residues. The germline CDR1 and CDR2 sequences are MDHEN and SYDVKM. V lost 7 bases to trimming and J lost 0 bases; unmatched junction nucleotides: 9. Written as DNA, the CDR3 is TGTGCCAGCACTATAAGGGGGCTACTAGCCAAAAACATTCAGTACTTC. Translating gives CASTIRGLLAKNIQYF.

This rearrangement joins TRBV28 to TRBJ2-5; TRBD2 aligns across 7 bases. The CDR3 extends over 13 amino acids. Per germline, CDR1 MDHEN and CDR2 SYDVKM. The junction had 0 bases not matched to a gene; V was cut back by 4 bases and J by 1 base. The CDR3 sequence: CASSWGGQETQYF. The CDR3, as DNA: TGTGCCAGCAGTTGGGGGGGCCAAGAGACCCAGTACTTC.

This clone was counted only a few times. CDR3: CASSLGTGTLGGYTF. DNA for the CDR3: TGTGCCAGCAGTTTAGGGACAGGCACCTTGGGGGGCTACACCTTC. The chain couples TRBV28 to TRBJ1-2, with 8 bases identical to TRBD1. The V and J ends lost 2 bases and 8 bases, in that order; junction bases with no gene match: 10. Germline V gives CDR1 MDHEN, CDR2 SYDVKM. The CDR3 covers 15 residues.

This clone was found once. This chain connects TRBV5-1 to TRBJ1-2; unclear D gene. There are 14 residues in the CDR3. Germline-derived CDR1 and CDR2 are SGHRS and YFSETQ. V was clipped by 5 bases and J by 2 bases, with 13 bases between them. The CDR3 DNA reads as TGCGCCAGCAGTGTGACCACGACGAACTATGGCTACACCTTC. Its translation is CASSVTTTNYGYTF.

The J gene is TRBJ1-1, the V gene TRBV27; tentative D call: TRBD1 (6 bases). The CDR3 totals 13 residues. Germline assignment: CDR1 MNHEY and CDR2 SMNVEV (reference sequence). V lost 2 bases, J lost 6 bases, and 10 bases lay in between. Written as DNA, the CDR3 is TGTGCCAGCAGTTTAGTAGGGGGTCCTGAAGCTTTCTTT. It codes for CASSLVGGPEAFF.

V gene TRBV7-2 combines with J gene TRBJ2-7, with D possibly TRBD2 on 6 matching bases. CDR1 and CDR2 from the germline V gene are SGHTA and FQGNSA. The CDR3 spans 13 residues. V lost 6 bases to trimming and J lost 6 bases, with 15 bases between them. As DNA, the CDR3 is TGTGCCAGCAGGCGCCAAACTAGCTCCGAGCAGTACTTC. Encoded protein: CASRRQTSSEQYF.

This chain links TRBV10-2 with TRBJ2-1; unclear D gene. V lost 0 bases, J lost 1 base, and 13 bases lay in between. Germline CDR1 WSHSY, CDR2 SAAADI. The CDR3 totals 17 residues. The CDR3, as DNA: TGCGCCAGCAGTGAGTCGGTGCAGGAGACATCCTACAATGAGCAGTTCTTC. This codes for CASSESVQETSYNEQFF.

The chain couples TRBV7-8 to TRBJ2-3, with TRBD1 identical over 7 bases. Germline CDR1 and CDR2: SGHVS and FQNEAQ. The CDR3 has 16 residues. Germline trimming cut 5 bases from V and 0 bases from J; bases unmatched to any gene: 8. Here the CDR3 reads CASSPQTGLSTDTQYF. The DNA of the CDR3 is TGTGCCAGCAGCCCTCAGACAGGGCTAAGCACAGATACGCAGTATTTT.

This rearrangement joins TRBV2 to TRBJ2-2; D not resolved. The CDR3 extends over 11 amino acids. Germline values: CDR1 SNHLY, CDR2 FYNNEI. Trimming took off 8 bases at V and 8 bases at J, with 9 bases between the two ends. The CDR3 region is CASSVSGELFF. The CDR3 nucleotides are TGTGCCAGCTCAGTTTCGGGGGAGCTGTTTTTT.